A selection of T cell receptor beta chains follows, all from one sample in a study of somatic mutations in cytotoxic T cells in rheumatoid arthritis. The protocol was immunoSEQ multiplex PCR, while the TCRdb copy is restricted to in-frame clones and leaves out a portion. The sample yields about 15,000 clones, around 70% seen once. The material sequenced was CD8+ T cells sorted from blood. All receptors come from an adult with rheumatoid arthritis. CDR3s leave out the opening cysteine and the closing phenylalanine or tryptophan.

j_call: TRBJ2-7; v_call: TRBV4-1; cdr3_aa: ASSPGAGFNEQY
j_call: TRBJ2-2; v_call: TRBV5-6; cdr3_aa: ASSYLGGQGAGELF
j_call: TRBJ2-7; v_call: TRBV5-6; cdr3_aa: ASSPGQVSYEQY
j_call: TRBJ1-2; v_call: TRBV11-2; cdr3_aa: ASSSTLRDKGGYT
j_call: TRBJ1-2; v_call: TRBV1; cdr3_aa: TSSRADRNYGYT
j_call: TRBJ2-5; v_call: TRBV4-1; cdr3_aa: ASSQDLSGGGETQY
j_call: TRBJ2-5; v_call: TRBV4-3; cdr3_aa: ASSQGTGRRGETQY
j_call: TRBJ2-3; v_call: TRBV15; cdr3_aa: ATSGVRDSYSTDTQY
j_call: TRBJ1-5; v_call: TRBV19; cdr3_aa: ASSMAGDQPQH
j_call: TRBJ2-7; v_call: TRBV19; cdr3_aa: ASSLLGSAYEQY
j_call: TRBJ2-7; v_call: TRBV4-1; cdr3_aa: ASSQEVYRTYEQY
j_call: TRBJ2-2; v_call: TRBV4-1; cdr3_aa: ASSQDPHTDRRAGELF
j_call: TRBJ2-7; v_call: TRBV5-6; cdr3_aa: ASSFAGGNSYEQY
j_call: TRBJ2-7; v_call: TRBV21-1; cdr3_aa: ASSKVSHRLDRSSYEQY
j_call: TRBJ1-2; v_call: TRBV5-4; cdr3_aa: ASSSNIGGYT
j_call: TRBJ1-1; v_call: TRBV27; cdr3_aa: ASSFGSGTVNTEAF
j_call: TRBJ2-7; v_call: TRBV5-1; cdr3_aa: ASRGAVYYEQY
j_call: TRBJ2-3; v_call: TRBV7-6; cdr3_aa: ASSPRTSGADTQY
j_call: TRBJ2-7; v_call: TRBV2; cdr3_aa: ASSDRVAYEQY
j_call: TRBJ2-5; v_call: TRBV11-2; cdr3_aa: ASSSGLLETQY
j_call: TRBJ2-7; v_call: TRBV25-1; cdr3_aa: ASSVGVVREQY
j_call: TRBJ2-1; v_call: TRBV6-6; cdr3_aa: ASSYSGGGALNEQF
j_call: TRBJ2-5; v_call: TRBV28; cdr3_aa: ASSSGLPETQY
j_call: TRBJ2-1; v_call: TRBV7-9; cdr3_aa: ASSHSADRDYNEQF
j_call: TRBJ2-1; v_call: TRBV7-9; cdr3_aa: ASSFTGIYNEQF